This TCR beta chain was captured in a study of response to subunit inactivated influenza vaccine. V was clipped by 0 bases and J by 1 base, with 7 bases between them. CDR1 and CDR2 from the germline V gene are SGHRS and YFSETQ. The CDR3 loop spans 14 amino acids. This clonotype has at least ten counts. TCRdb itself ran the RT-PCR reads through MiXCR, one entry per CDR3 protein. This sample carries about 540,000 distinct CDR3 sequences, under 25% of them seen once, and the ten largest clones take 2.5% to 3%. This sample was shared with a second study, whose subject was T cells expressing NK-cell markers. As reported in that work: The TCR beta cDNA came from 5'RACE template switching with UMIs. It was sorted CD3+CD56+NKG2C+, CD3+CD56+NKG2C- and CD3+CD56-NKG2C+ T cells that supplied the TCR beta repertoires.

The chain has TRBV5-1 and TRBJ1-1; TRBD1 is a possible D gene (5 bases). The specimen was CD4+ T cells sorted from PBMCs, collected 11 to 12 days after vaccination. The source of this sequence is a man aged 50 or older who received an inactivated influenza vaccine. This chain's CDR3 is CASSLATANTEAFF. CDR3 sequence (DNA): TGCGCCAGCAGCTTGGCGACAGCGAACACTGAAGCTTTCTTT.